These 10 T cell receptor beta chains came from one sample sequenced in a study of a mutant IDH1 vaccine in newly diagnosed glioma (dated by TCRdb to the early 2020s). No cognate antigen is known for these TCRs. Libraries were constructed by the immunoSEQ multiplex PCR assay. TCRdb took this table from immuneACCESS and kept in-frame rearrangements with V and J called. Such tables lack part of the clones; where checked against another copy, unresolved V genes explain under half of the gap, and the rest is unexplained. This sample comprises tens of thousands of clones, approximately 86% of them detected only once. The top ten hold about 2% of the sample. In the paper's terms, the time point label means: week 35, safety follow-up. A 20-mer mutant IDH1 peptide at 300 micrograms in Montanide made up each vaccine dose, which was injected subcutaneously together with topical imiquimod. Sequences were derived from PBMCs, sampled from a glioma patient whose treatment included an IDH1 peptide vaccine. All receptors come from a young man with glioma.

The chain carries TRBV28 and TRBJ1-1, with 12 bases lining up with TRBD1. Per germline, CDR1 MDHEN and CDR2 SYDVKM. The V segment lost 4 bases and the J segment 1 base; nucleotides outside the gene matches: 7. The CDR3 loop spans 17 amino acids. For the CDR3, the DNA is TGTGCCAGCAGTTCTTGGGACAGGGGGCGTAGGAACACTGAAGCTTTCTTT. Protein sequence: CASSSWDRGRRNTEAFF.

J is TRBJ2-7 and V is TRBV2, with D unresolved. Germline values: CDR1 SNHLY, CDR2 FYNNEI. V shed 6 bases and J shed 2 bases, with 8 bases lying between them. This CDR3 spans 12 amino acids. CDR3 in amino acids: CASRGQPYEQYF. CDR3 sequence (DNA): TGTGCCAGCAGAGGTCAGCCCTACGAGCAGTACTTC.

This rearrangement joins TRBV18 to TRBJ2-5; D may be TRBD1 (6 bases). The CDR3 is 14 amino acids. Trimming left V 5 bases short and J 1 base short, with 11 bases between. CDR1 and CDR2 (germline): KGHSH, LQKENI. DNA of the CDR3: TGTGCCAGCTCAGGAACAGGGACCCAAGAGACCCAGTACTTC. Translation: CASSGTGTQETQYF.

The chain has TRBV6-1 and TRBJ2-4, with TRBD1 matching over 10 bases. V trimming: 7 bases; J trimming: 8 bases; junction bases outside the gene matches: 8. CDR3 length: 14 residues. Germline-derived CDR1 and CDR2 are MNHNS and SASEGT. CDR3 bases: TGTGCCAGCAAAGACAGGGGGCAAGTGGACATTCAGTACTTC. It encodes CASKDRGQVDIQYF.

The chain uses TRBV19 and TRBJ2-6; D call uncertain. This CDR3 comprises 14 residues. The germline V gene encodes CDR1 LNHDA and CDR2 SQIVND (reference sequence). V was trimmed by 1 base and J by 1 base, leaving 2 bases between them. The CDR3 bases are TGTGCCAGTAGTATAGGGTCTGGGGCCAACGTCCTGACTTTC. It codes for CASSIGSGANVLTF.

The V call is TRBV5-4, the J call TRBJ2-6; D gene unclear. Germline loops: CDR1 SGHNT, CDR2 YYREEE (reference sequence). V was pared by 5 bases and J by 2 bases, with 11 bases between. The CDR3 sequence is 15 residues long. The CDR3 bases are TGTGCCAGCAGTCTTATGAAAGCTGGGGCCAACGTCCTGACTTTC. Residues: CASSLMKAGANVLTF.

The chain recombines TRBV6-1 with TRBJ2-2, with 12 nucleotides matching TRBD2. The CDR3 length is 16 residues. CDR1 MNHNS and CDR2 SASEGT come from the germline V gene. The J segment lost 1 base and the V segment lost 4 bases, leaving 1 base of the junction unmatched. CDR3 sequence (DNA): TGTGCCAGCAGTGCACTAGCGGGGGGGAACACCGGGGAGCTGTTTTTT. This sequence encodes CASSALAGGNTGELFF.

This sequence joins TRBV11-1 and TRBJ1-1, with TRBD1 matching 12 bases. Germline V gives CDR1 SGHAT, CDR2 FQDESV (reference sequence). Trimming at V came to 5 bases and at J to 4 bases, leaving 5 bases not matched to a gene. The CDR3 spans 15 residues. The CDR3 spells CASSKGQGAITEAFF. The CDR3 DNA reads TGTGCCAGCAGCAAGGGACAGGGGGCGATCACTGAAGCTTTCTTT. Looking up the rest from reference TRBV11-1 and TRBJ1-1 gives the full variable domain: EAEVAQSPRYKITEKSQAVAFWCDPISGHATLYWYRQILGQGPELLVQFQDESVVDDSQLPKDRFSAERLKGVDSTLKIQPAELGDSAMYLCASSKGQGAITEAFFGQGTRLTVV.

This clone was seen a few times. The genes are TRBV19 and TRBJ2-7, with D perhaps TRBD2 (6 bases). CDR3 size: 15 residues. Trimming took off 2 bases at V and 4 bases at J, with 15 bases between the two ends. Germline values: CDR1 LNHDA, CDR2 SQIVND (reference sequence). The CDR3, as DNA: TGTGCCAGTAGTATATCCCGGGGGACCCAGTACGAGCAGTACTTC. It specifies CASSISRGTQYEQYF. Full variable domain (remainder filled in from reference TRBV19 and TRBJ2-7): DGGITQSPKYLFRKEGQNVTLSCEQNLNHDAMYWYRQDPGQGLRLIYYSQIVNDFQKGDIAEGYSVSREKKESFPLTVTSAQKNPTAFYLCASSISRGTQYEQYFGPGTRLTVT.

J is TRBJ1-1 and V is TRBV28, with D perhaps TRBD1 (5 bases). Trimming removed 6 bases at V and 0 bases at J, with 8 bases between. Germline CDR1 is MDHEN and CDR2 is SYDVKM. The length of the CDR3 is 13 residues. The CDR3 DNA sequence: TGTGCCAGCAGGGGGGGGGTGAACACTGAAGCTTTCTTT. This gives the protein CASRGGVNTEAFF.